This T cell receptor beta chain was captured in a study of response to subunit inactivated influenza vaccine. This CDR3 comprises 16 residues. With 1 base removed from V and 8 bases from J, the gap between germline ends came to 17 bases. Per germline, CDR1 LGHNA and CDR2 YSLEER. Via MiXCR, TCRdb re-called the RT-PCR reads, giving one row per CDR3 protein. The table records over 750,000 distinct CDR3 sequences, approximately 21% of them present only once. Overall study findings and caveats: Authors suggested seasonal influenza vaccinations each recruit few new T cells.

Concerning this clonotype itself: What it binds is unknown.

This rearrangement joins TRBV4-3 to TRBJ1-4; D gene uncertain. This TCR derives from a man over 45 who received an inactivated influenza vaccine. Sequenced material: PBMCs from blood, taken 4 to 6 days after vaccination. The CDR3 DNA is TGCGCCAGCAGCCAAGGTCCGCAAGGCCTTGGGGAAAAACTGTTTTTT. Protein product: CASSQGPQGLGEKLFF.